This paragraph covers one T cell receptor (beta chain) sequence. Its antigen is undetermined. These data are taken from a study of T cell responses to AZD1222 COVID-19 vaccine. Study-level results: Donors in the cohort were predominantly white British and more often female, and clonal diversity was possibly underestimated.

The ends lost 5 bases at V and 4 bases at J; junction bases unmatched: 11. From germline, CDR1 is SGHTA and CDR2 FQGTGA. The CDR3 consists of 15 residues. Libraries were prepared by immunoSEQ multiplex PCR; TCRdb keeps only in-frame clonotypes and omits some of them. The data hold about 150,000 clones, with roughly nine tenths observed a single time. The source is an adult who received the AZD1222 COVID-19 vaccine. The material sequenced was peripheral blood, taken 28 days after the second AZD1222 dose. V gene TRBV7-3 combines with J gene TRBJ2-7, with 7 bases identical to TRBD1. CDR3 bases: TGTGCCAGCAGCCTAGCCACAGGGGTAGGGTACGAGCAGTACTTC. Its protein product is CASSLATGVGYEQYF. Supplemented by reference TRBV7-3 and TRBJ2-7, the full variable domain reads GAGVSQTPSNKVTEKGKYVELRCDPISGHTALYWYRQSLGQGPEFLIYFQGTGAADDSGLPNDRFFAVRPEGSVSTLKIQRTERGDSAVYLCASSLATGVGYEQYFGPGTRLTVT.